A single sample gave rise to the 8 T cell receptor beta chains below, sequenced in a study of T cell responses to AZD1222 COVID-19 vaccine. TCRdb's table, derived via immunoSEQ multiplex PCR, lists solely in-frame clones and lacks some. The sample shows approximately 140,000 clones, 70% to 90% of them seen only once. Sequenced here: peripheral blood, sampled on day 0 of AZD1222 vaccination. The receptors here all came from an adult in good health.

V and J are TRBV5-1 and TRBJ1-1; D perhaps matches TRBD1 (5 bases). The CDR3 loop spans 15 amino acids. V was trimmed by 4 bases and J by 5 bases, leaving 18 bases between them. Germline CDR1 is SGHRS and CDR2 is YFSETQ. In DNA form, the CDR3 reads TGCGCCAGCAGCCCCCGGGACGCCCGCGGGACTGAAGCTTTCTTT. This translates into CASSPRDARGTEAFF.

V usage is TRBV28 and J usage is TRBJ1-2; D is ambiguous. Germline assignment: CDR1 MDHEN and CDR2 SYDVKM. The CDR3 totals 12 residues. Trimming left V 2 bases short and J 8 bases short, with 9 bases between. The CDR3 protein is CASSLKTGGYTF. The CDR3 DNA follows: TGTGCCAGCAGTTTAAAGACGGGCGGCTACACCTTC.

The chain carries TRBV12-3 or TRBV12-4 and TRBJ1-4, with no clear D. CDR3 length equals 11 residues. V lost 0 bases, J lost 8 bases, and 1 base lay in between. CDR3 region: CASSLAEKLFF. The CDR3 region has the DNA TGTGCCAGCAGTTTAGCGGAAAAACTGTTTTTT.

This chain links TRBV24-1 with TRBJ2-7; 9 nucleotides match TRBD2. CDR3 length: 17 amino acids. CDR1 and CDR2 (germline): KGHDR, SFDVKD. The V gene end was trimmed by 7 bases and the J gene end by 0 bases; junction bases not matched to a gene: 12. The CDR3 DNA follows: TGTGCCACCAGCCCGGCGGTTGGTAGCGGGAGCTCCTACGAGCAGTACTTC. It codes for CATSPAVGSGSSYEQYF.

The genes are TRBV6-5 and TRBJ2-7; maybe TRBD2 (5 bases). V was shortened by 0 bases and J by 7 bases, with 13 bases between the two germline ends. Germline V gene lookup returns CDR1 MNHEY and CDR2 SVGAGI. The CDR3 is made up of 14 amino acids. CDR3 amino acids: CASSYSTVRGEQYF. Here the CDR3 DNA reads TGTGCCAGCAGTTACTCAACGGTCCGCGGGGAGCAGTACTTC.

This chain connects TRBV19 to TRBJ1-6; the D gene is possibly TRBD1 (5 bases). The CDR3 has 16 amino acids. Germline CDR1 and CDR2: LNHDA and SQIVND (reference sequence). Trimming stripped 7 bases from V and 10 bases from J, with 23 bases between. The CDR3 reads CASTTHSGAYGSPLHF. CDR3 DNA sequence: TGTGCCAGTACTACCCATAGCGGGGCTTATGGATCACCCCTCCACTTT.

This clone occurred a few times. The chain carries TRBV7-6 and TRBJ2-2; no reliable D call. Germline V gene sequence: CDR1 SGHVS, CDR2 FNYEAQ. This CDR3 is built from 14 residues. V dropped 1 base and J dropped 3 bases, with 6 bases sitting between them. In nucleotides, the CDR3 is TGTGCCAGCAGCTTAGAAGGGTACACCGGGGAGCTGTTTTTT. It is translated as CASSLEGYTGELFF.

The rearrangement uses TRBV7-2 and TRBJ2-5; TRBD1 matches at 7 bases. Germline-derived CDR1 and CDR2 are SGHTA and FQGNSA. The ends lost 2 bases at V and 2 bases at J; junction bases unmatched: 2. This CDR3 contains 14 residues. CDR3 bases: TGTGCCAGCAGCTTACAACAGGGGCAAGAGACCCAGTACTTC. This translates into CASSLQQGQETQYF.